The clone carrying this T cell receptor (beta chain) was detected once. Its specificity is unknown. One junction end does not reproduce the germline sequence, and a read error may be involved. The data originate from a study of shared clonotypes between healthy human individuals. Points from the study as a whole: About 4.5% of naive CD4 clonotypes were common to several donors.

Assay: immunoSEQ multiplex PCR; the TCRdb copy retains only in-frame clones and omits some. The sample has about 1 million clones; about 75% are singletons. The receptor was derived from a man between 18 and 35 years old in good health. The sequencing input was memory CD4+ T cells sorted from blood. Specified subset: CD45RA-negative fraction.

In DNA form, the CDR3 reads TGTGCTAGCAGCTCCCAGGGGGCGCGATACAATGAGCAGTTCTTC. Translating it yields CASSSQGARYNEQFF. The gene calls are TRBV7-7 and TRBJ2-1, with 8 bases matching TRBD1. This CDR3 region has 15 residues. Germline assignment: CDR1 SSHAT and CDR2 FNYEAQ (reference sequence).